These 5 T cell receptor beta chains share one sample of origin, sequenced in a study of T-cell reconstitution after alpha-beta-depleted transplantation in children. Study outcomes and limitations: Among T cells one year after transplant, newly produced cells accounted for most counts and diversity.

These receptors are not linked to any known antigen. Unique molecular identifiers were used in preparing the TCRbeta library. One entry per CDR3 protein results from TCRdb running MiXCR on the PCR reads. The repertoire holds fewer than 350,000 distinct CDR3 sequences, with around 7.1% as singletons. This material consisted of peripheral blood, taken 360 days after TCRalphabeta/CD19-depleted stem cell transplant. Receptors originate from a female patient aged 2 to 10 who had a stem cell transplant for Fanconi anemia, so the T cells may come from the graft donor.

This clonotype showed up many times. J is TRBJ2-3 and V is TRBV7-9; D not certain. The CDR3 is made up of 15 amino acids. Trimming pared 2 bases from V and 0 bases from J, leaving 9 bases between. CDR1 is SEHNR and CDR2 is FQNEAQ in the germline V gene (reference sequence). In DNA, the CDR3 is TGTGCCAGCAGCTTAAGTCGGGCGAGCACAGATACGCAGTATTTT. Its translation: CASSLSRASTDTQYF.

The table lists this clonotype with many counts. The chain has TRBV7-2 and TRBJ1-1; unclear D gene. V was clipped by 1 base and J by 4 bases, with 13 bases between them. CDR3 length: 15 residues. Germline CDR1 reads SGHTA; CDR2 reads FQGNSA. CDR3 sequence: CASSLVIRAGTEAFF. The DNA of the CDR3 is TGTGCCAGCAGCTTAGTAATCCGAGCTGGCACTGAAGCTTTCTTT.

This clonotype came up many times. The chain couples TRBV7-9 to TRBJ2-6; maybe TRBD1 (5 bases). Germline-derived CDR1 and CDR2 are SEHNR and FQNEAQ (reference sequence). The CDR3 covers 15 residues. V was trimmed by 4 bases and J by 4 bases, leaving 11 bases between them. CDR3 sequence (DNA): TGTGCCAGCAGCTCCCTGACAGACGGGGCCAACGTCCTGACTTTC. This codes for CASSSLTDGANVLTF.

This clonotype was seen ten or more times. The chain couples TRBV20-1 to TRBJ2-1, with D perhaps TRBD1 or TRBD2 (5 bases each). This CDR3 is 14 amino acids long. Germline assignment: CDR1 DFQATT and CDR2 SNEGSKA (reference sequence). The ends were cut back, 5 bases at V and 5 bases at J, with 16 bases in the middle. CDR3 coding DNA: TGCAGTGCTTCCGGGACCCAGCTCAACAATGAGCAGTTCTTC. It encodes CSASGTQLNNEQFF.

This clonotype has more than one count but fewer than ten. The V call is TRBV28, the J call TRBJ2-3; possible D gene TRBD2, 6 bases. Deletions cut 8 bases from V and 4 bases from J, with 16 bases between. Germline V gene sequence: CDR1 MDHEN, CDR2 SYDVKM. This CDR3 region has 14 residues. The CDR3 protein is CASRIGGSSDTQYF. The CDR3 coding sequence is TGTGCCAGCCGAATCGGAGGGAGCTCAGATACGCAGTATTTT.